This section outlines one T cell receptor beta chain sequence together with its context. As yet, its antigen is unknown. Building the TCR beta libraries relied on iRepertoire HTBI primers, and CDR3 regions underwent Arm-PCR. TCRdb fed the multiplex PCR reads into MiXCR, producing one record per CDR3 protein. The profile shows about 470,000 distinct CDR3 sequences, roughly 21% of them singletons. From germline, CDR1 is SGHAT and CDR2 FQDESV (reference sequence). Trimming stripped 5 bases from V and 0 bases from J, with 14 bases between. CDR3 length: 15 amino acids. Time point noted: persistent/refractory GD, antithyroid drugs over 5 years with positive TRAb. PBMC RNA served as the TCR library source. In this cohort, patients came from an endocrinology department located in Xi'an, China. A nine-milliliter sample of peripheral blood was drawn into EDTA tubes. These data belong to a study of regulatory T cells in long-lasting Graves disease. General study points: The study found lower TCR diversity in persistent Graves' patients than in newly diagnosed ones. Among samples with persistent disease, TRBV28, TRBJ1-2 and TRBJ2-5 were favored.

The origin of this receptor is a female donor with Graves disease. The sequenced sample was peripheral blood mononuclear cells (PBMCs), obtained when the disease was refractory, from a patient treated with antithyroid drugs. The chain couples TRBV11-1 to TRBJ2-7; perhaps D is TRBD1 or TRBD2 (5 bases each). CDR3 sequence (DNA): TGTGCCAGCAGCCCCTCCCGGGACGGCTCCTACGAGCAGTACTTC. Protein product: CASSPSRDGSYEQYF.